Detailed here is one T cell receptor beta chain. The record originates from a study of blood T cells in healthy people across ages. With a J-beta primer mix and a sample-barcoded 5' primer, a second PCR ran roughly 7 to 11 cycles. A template-switch adaptor that had 12 random nucleotides put a tag on each cDNA molecule. TCRdb itself ran the 5' RACE reads through MiXCR, one entry per CDR3 protein. The sample has about 1.5 million distinct CDR3 sequences, 40% to 45% seen once; the top ten hold around 4%. There are 11 residues in the CDR3. CDR1 and CDR2 (germline): SQVTM, ANQGSEA. V lost 4 bases and J lost 3, with 6 bases in between.

V is TRBV29-1 and J is TRBJ1-1; TRBD1 might be the D (5 bases). The sequenced material came from blood. The receptor was isolated from a woman aged 18-29 years in good health. The CDR3 DNA follows: TGCAGCGTTGTAGGGGACACTGAAGCTTTCTTT. Translating it yields CSVVGDTEAFF.